These 32 T cell receptor beta chains share one sample of origin, sequenced in a study of T cells in Graves' hyperthyroidism and ophthalmopathy (dated by TCRdb to 2018 to 2020). The method was multiplex PCR. Data came from an Illumina HiSeq 2000. The TCR beta CDR3 regions were amplified from RNA transcripts. The TCR CDR3 was subjected to a first round of RT-PCR using the HTBI primer set and the Qiagen OneStep RT-PCR kit. TCRdb trimmed the raw reads at Q25, called clones with MiXCR and kept productive beta chains. CDR3 protein sequences are deduplicated, and each keeps its most common genes and DNA. This sample lists fewer than 400,000 distinct CDR3 sequences; roughly 25% were detected once. Around 79% of the sample goes to the ten largest clones. Material: blood. Source of these receptors: a man aged 50 to 59 with Graves' hyperthyroidism.

This clonotype has just a few counts. V is TRBV15 and J is TRBJ1-1; perhaps TRBD1 as D (6 bases). This CDR3 has 14 residues. Germline V gene data show CDR1 as LNHNV and CDR2 as YYDKDF (reference sequence). V was pared by 3 bases and J by 1 base, with 9 bases between. In DNA form, the CDR3 reads TGTGCCACCAGCAGTCACAGGGAGAACACTGAAGCTTTCTTT. Protein: CATSSHRENTEAFF.

V is TRBV20-1 and J is TRBJ2-7, with a weak D call TRBD1 (7 bases). The V gene's germline CDR1 is DFQATT and CDR2 SNEGSKA (reference sequence). The V and J ends lost 1 base and 1 base respectively, with 14 bases between them. The length of the CDR3 is 15 residues. The CDR3 reads CSARVQGGGSYEQYF. The CDR3 nucleotides are TGCAGTGCTAGAGTGCAGGGGGGAGGTTCCTACGAGCAGTACTTC.

The chain joins TRBV9 to TRBJ2-7, with D possibly being TRBD1 (5 bases). The germline gives CDR1 SGDLS, CDR2 YYNGEE. CDR3 size: 13 residues. The V end was cut by 0 bases, the J end by 6 bases, with 10 bases between. CDR3 DNA sequence: TGTGCCAGCAGCGTAGCCCTGGGGCGCGAGCAGTACTTC. Amino acids: CASSVALGREQYF. Drawing the rest from reference TRBV9 and TRBJ2-7, the complete variable domain is DSGVTQTPKHLITATGQRVTLRCSPRSGDLSVYWYQQSLDQGLQFLIQYYNGEERAKGNILERFSAQQFPDLHSELNLSSLELGDSALYFCASSVALGREQYFGPGTRLTVT.

The rearrangement joins TRBV7-9 to TRBJ2-7; 8 nucleotides align to TRBD2. The CDR3 contains 14 residues. Germline-derived CDR1 and CDR2 are SEHNR and FQNEAQ (reference sequence). With V trimmed by 4 bases and J by 5 bases, 7 bases remained unmatched. CDR3 nucleotide sequence: TGTGCCAGCAGCTGGACAGCGGGAGCTAACGAGCAGTACTTC. It yields the protein CASSWTAGANEQYF.

This clonotype occurred a few times. This sequence joins TRBV28 and TRBJ2-6; 7 nucleotides line up with TRBD2. Germline trimming cut 7 bases from V and 3 bases from J; bases unmatched to any gene: 6. The CDR3 sequence is 15 residues long. The germline V gene encodes CDR1 MDHEN and CDR2 SYDVKM. This chain's CDR3 is CASTGGDGGANVLTF. CDR3 nucleotide sequence: TGTGCCAGCACGGGGGGAGATGGTGGGGCCAACGTCCTGACTTTC. Filled out from reference TRBV28 and TRBJ2-6, the complete variable domain reads DVKVTQSSRYLVKRTGEKVFLECVQDMDHENMFWYRQDPGLGLRLIYFSYDVKMKEKGDIPEGYSVSREKKERFSLILESASTNQTSMYLCASTGGDGGANVLTFGAGSRLTVL.

This clonotype was observed many times. The chain combines TRBV11-2 with TRBJ2-7; 8 nucleotides line up with TRBD1. J lost 2 bases, V lost 0 bases, and 3 bases had no gene match. The CDR3 is 15 residues long. Looked up from germline, CDR1 is SGHAT and CDR2 is FQNNGV. CDR3 bases: TGTGCCAGCAGCTTAGATGGACAGGGTGCCTACGAGCAGTACTTC. Translation gives CASSLDGQGAYEQYF.

This clonotype showed up just a few times. This sequence joins TRBV18 and TRBJ2-1; TRBD2 aligns across 8 bases. Germline CDR1 reads KGHSH; CDR2 reads LQKENI. CDR3 length equals 15 residues. The ends lost 3 bases at V and 14 bases at J; junction bases unmatched: 15. CDR3 sequence (DNA): TGTGCCAGCTCACCGATCAGCGGGAGCAGTCACCAGGAGTTCTTC. This codes for CASSPISGSSHQEFF. Full variable domain (missing parts from reference TRBV18 and TRBJ2-1): NAGVMQNPRHLVRRRGQEARLRCSPMKGHSHVYWYRQLPEEGLKFMVYLQKENIIDESGMPKERFSAEFPKEGPSILRIQQVVRGDSAAYFCASSPISGSSHQEFFGPGTRLTVL.

V is TRBV5-1 and J is TRBJ2-3; the D is unclear. CDR3 size: 15 residues. Trimming removed 1 base from V and 3 bases from J, with 12 bases in between. Germline-derived CDR1 and CDR2 are SGHRS and YFSETQ. The CDR3 loop reads CASSLLGLRTDTQYF. CDR3 nucleotide sequence: TGCGCCAGCAGCTTGTTGGGTTTGAGGACAGATACGCAGTATTTT.

The chain joins TRBV5-1 to TRBJ2-1, with TRBD2 matching 9 bases. The junction had 4 bases not matched to a gene; V was cut back by 2 bases and J by 4 bases. CDR3 length: 15 amino acids. CDR1 SGHRS and CDR2 YFSETQ come from the germline V gene. The CDR3 DNA is TGCGCCAGCAGCTTTAGCGGGAGCGGGTACAATGAGCAGTTCTTC. Its protein product is CASSFSGSGYNEQFF.

This clonotype came up a few times. This rearrangement joins TRBV12-3 or TRBV12-4 to TRBJ2-2; no clear D gene. The CDR3 loop spans 13 amino acids. V dropped 8 bases and J dropped 5 bases, with 12 bases sitting between them. This chain's CDR3 is CASQKTRTGELFF. CDR3 nucleotide sequence: TGTGCCAGCCAGAAAACGAGAACCGGGGAGCTGTTTTTT.

Remarks on this clonotype: A much bigger clone sits one base away, suggesting this may be a read error. The chain's CDR3 is CASSYGQNYERYF. In nucleotides, the CDR3 is TGTGCCAGCAGTTACGGGCAGAACTACGAGCGGTACTTC. The chain is built from TRBV11-2 and TRBJ2-7; D is ambiguous. Germline V CDR1 and CDR2: SGHAT, FQNNGV. The CDR3 is 13 residues long.

Many counts were recorded for this clonotype. The chain recombines TRBV7-3 with TRBJ2-1; tentatively, D is TRBD2 (5 bases). The CDR3 is 16 residues long. Trimming cost V 5 bases and J 4 bases, with 18 bases left between them. From germline, CDR1 is SGHTA and CDR2 FQGTGA. The CDR3 is CASSLQHGGFYNEQFF. For the CDR3, the DNA is TGTGCCAGCAGCCTACAACACGGCGGGTTTTACAATGAGCAGTTCTTC.

This clonotype was seen ten or more times. The V and J genes are TRBV7-3 and TRBJ2-1, with TRBD1 as a possible D gene (7 bases). This CDR3 spans 15 amino acids. Trimming shortened V by 5 bases and J by 6 bases, and 17 bases separated the two germline ends. Germline loops: CDR1 SGHTA, CDR2 FQGTGA. This chain's CDR3 is CASSPGGSGGNEQFF. CDR3 DNA: TGTGCCAGCAGCCCAGGGGGTAGCGGAGGCAATGAGCAGTTCTTC. Full variable domain (missing parts from reference TRBV7-3 and TRBJ2-1): GAGVSQTPSNKVTEKGKYVELRCDPISGHTALYWYRQSLGQGPEFLIYFQGTGAADDSGLPNDRFFAVRPEGSVSTLKIQRTERGDSAVYLCASSPGGSGGNEQFFGPGTRLTVL.

The chain uses TRBV24-1 and TRBJ2-1; D is unclear. This CDR3 is built from 17 residues. The ends were cut back, 5 bases at V and 0 bases at J, with 16 bases in the middle. Germline V CDR1 and CDR2: KGHDR, SFDVKD. CDR3 amino acids: CATSVSSRSSSYNEQFF. CDR3 in DNA: TGTGCCACCAGTGTATCGTCGAGGAGTAGCTCCTACAATGAGCAGTTCTTC.

The chain combines TRBV12-5 with TRBJ1-5; no clear D gene. There are 12 residues in the CDR3. The V gene's germline CDR1 is LGHNT and CDR2 FRNRAP. Trimming took 6 bases from V and 3 from J, leaving 6 bases between them. The CDR3 DNA sequence: TGTGCTAGTGGAGGGTCCAATCAGCCCCAGCATTTT. Translation gives CASGGSNQPQHF.

The chain recombines TRBV5-1 with TRBJ2-3, with 9 bases lining up with TRBD2. J gave up 2 bases and V 0 bases, and 7 bases lay outside the gene matches. This CDR3 is 17 amino acids long. The germline gives CDR1 SGHRS, CDR2 YFSETQ. The CDR3 DNA follows: TGCGCCAGCAGCTTGGGGGGACTAGCCCTATTCACAGATACGCAGTATTTT. It encodes CASSLGGLALFTDTQYF. Full variable domain (outside the CDR3, taken from reference TRBV5-1 and TRBJ2-3): KAGVTQTPRYLIKTRGQQVTLSCSPISGHRSVSWYQQTPGQGLQFLFEYFSETQRNKGNFPGRFSGRQFSNSRSEMNVSTLELGDSALYLCASSLGGLALFTDTQYFGPGTRLTVL.

The chain uses TRBV6-1 and TRBJ2-7; no clear D. V gave up 7 bases and J gave up 3 bases, with 16 bases separating them. This CDR3 is 14 amino acids long. CDR1 and CDR2 (germline): MNHNS, SASEGT. The CDR3 nucleotides read TGTGCCAGCATTCAAGGAAGATATTTCTACGAGCAGTACTTC. This sequence encodes CASIQGRYFYEQYF.

The sample holds many counts of this clonotype. The chain recombines TRBV2 with TRBJ2-3, with TRBD2 identical over 9 bases. The V gene end was trimmed by 8 bases and the J gene end by 4 bases; junction bases not matched to a gene: 10. The CDR3 has 15 residues. Germline V gene data show CDR1 as SNHLY and CDR2 as FYNNEI. As DNA, the CDR3 is TGTGCCAGCGCTGGTAGCGGGAGAGTGGCAGATACGCAGTATTTT. Its translation is CASAGSGRVADTQYF. Supplemented by reference TRBV2 and TRBJ2-3, the full variable domain reads EPEVTQTPSHQVTQMGQEVILRCVPISNHLYFYWYRQILGQKVEFLVSFYNNEISEKSEIFDDQFSVERPDGSNFTLKIRSTKLEDSAMYFCASAGSGRVADTQYFGPGTRLTVL.

The chain links TRBV20-1 to TRBJ2-1; TRBD2 matches at 8 bases. Trimming removed 3 bases from V and 8 bases from J; junction bases left unmatched: 12. The CDR3 is 15 amino acids. Germline lookup yields CDR1 DFQATT and CDR2 SNEGSKA (reference sequence). The CDR3 nucleotides read TGCAGTGCTAGTGGACCGAGCGGGAGAAACCATGAGCAGTTCTTC. Its translation is CSASGPSGRNHEQFF.

V and J are TRBV19 and TRBJ1-1; no clear D. Germline-derived CDR1 and CDR2 are LNHDA and SQIVND (reference sequence). Trimming stripped 6 bases from V and 8 bases from J, with 13 bases between. This CDR3 comprises 12 residues. CDR3 sequence (DNA): TGTGCCAGTAGGCCGGGTGGCAGCGAAGCTTTCTTT. Amino acids: CASRPGGSEAFF. The full variable domain, completed using reference TRBV19 and TRBJ1-1, is DGGITQSPKYLFRKEGQNVTLSCEQNLNHDAMYWYRQDPGQGLRLIYYSQIVNDFQKGDIAEGYSVSREKKESFPLTVTSAQKNPTAFYLCASRPGGSEAFFGQGTRLTVV.

This clonotype has only a few counts. The V gene is TRBV10-3, the J gene TRBJ1-5; D call uncertain. The CDR3 has 14 amino acids. Between the trimmed V and J ends, which lost 4 bases and 2 bases, there was a span of 9 bases. CDR1 is ENHRY and CDR2 is SYGVKD in the germline V gene. CDR3 sequence reads: CAISGGIGNQPQHF. The CDR3 nucleotides are TGTGCCATCAGTGGGGGAATAGGCAATCAGCCCCAGCATTTT.

This clonotype occurred once. The chain is built from TRBV24-1 and TRBJ2-1; perhaps TRBD1 as D (5 bases). Germline CDR1 reads KGHDR; CDR2 reads SFDVKD. Between the trimmed V and J ends, which lost 5 bases and 2 bases, there was a span of 15 bases. This CDR3 has 16 residues. As DNA, the CDR3 is TGTGCCACCAGTGCCACCGACAGAGAGACCTACAATGAGCAGTTCTTC. Translating it yields CATSATDRETYNEQFF.

This clonotype was observed many times. The chain uses TRBV14 and TRBJ2-5; unclear D gene. This CDR3 is built from 13 residues. The V gene's germline CDR1 is SGHDN and CDR2 FVKESK. The V end lost 3 bases, the J end lost 2 bases, and 7 bases lay between the germline ends. The CDR3 region has the DNA TGTGCCAGCAGCCAGGGATCGCAAGAGACCCAGTACTTC. Translation: CASSQGSQETQYF.

Concerning this clonotype: One end of the junction does not line up with germline, which may come from a read error. J is TRBJ1-2 and V is TRBV11-2; 7 bases agree with TRBD1. The CDR3 length is 15 residues. Per germline, CDR1 SGHAT and CDR2 FQNNGV. CDR3 protein: CASRSTGEIDYGYIF. The CDR3 nucleotides are TGTGCCAGCAGGTCCACAGGGGAAATAGACTATGGCTACATCTTC.

This clonotype turned up a few times. The chain recombines TRBV20-1 with TRBJ2-7, with D possibly being TRBD2 (5 bases). The CDR3 is 14 amino acids. The ends were cut back, 6 bases at V and 3 bases at J, with 18 bases in the middle. CDR1 and CDR2 (germline): DFQATT, SNEGSKA (reference sequence). CDR3 nucleotide sequence: TGCAGTGCAATTCGGATCTTCGGAGGCTACGAGCAGTACTTC. Translating it yields CSAIRIFGGYEQYF.

In the case of this clonotype: A much bigger clone sits one base away, suggesting this may be a read error. This chain links TRBV6-2 or TRBV6-3 with TRBJ2-7; D is ambiguous. The CDR3 runs to 15 residues. V was shortened by 5 bases and J by 9 bases, with 23 bases between the two germline ends. The germline V gene has CDR1 MNHEY and CDR2 SVGEGT. The CDR3 spells CASSDPTHDGFGQYF. The DNA of the CDR3 is TGTGCCAGCAGTGACCCTACCCACGACGGGTTCGGGCAGTACTTC.

This clonotype has a handful of counts. The genes are TRBV9 and TRBJ2-7, with 8 positions matching TRBD2. The length of the CDR3 is 16 residues. Trimming cost V 4 bases and J 5 bases; bases outside gene matches: 14. Germline V gene sequence: CDR1 SGDLS, CDR2 YYNGEE. The CDR3 DNA is TGTGCCAGCAGCCCTGATATCTTAGCGGGACGCCACGAGCAGTACTTC. The encoded protein is CASSPDILAGRHEQYF.

The chain uses TRBV29-1 and TRBJ1-3; TRBD1 might be the D (5 bases). This CDR3 region has 15 residues. Between the trimmed V and J ends, which lost 4 bases and 0 bases, there was a span of 13 bases. Germline V gene data show CDR1 as SQVTM and CDR2 as ANQGSEA. The CDR3 nucleotides read TGCAGCGTTGGCTCGGGACGGAACTCTGGAAACACCATATATTTT. Translated, it gives CSVGSGRNSGNTIYF.

The table lists this clonotype with a few counts. This chain links TRBV5-1 with TRBJ1-1, with D tentatively TRBD1 (5 bases). The CDR3 is made up of 13 amino acids. CDR1 and CDR2 from the germline V gene are SGHRS and YFSETQ. Between the trimmed V and J ends, which lost 0 bases and 7 bases, there was a span of 10 bases. CDR3 DNA: TGCGCCAGCAGCTTGGGGGGGGGGATTGAAGCTTTCTTT. This sequence encodes CASSLGGGIEAFF.

V and J are TRBV10-3 and TRBJ2-5; possible D gene TRBD1, 5 bases. The CDR3 extends over 13 amino acids. Trimming stripped 8 bases from V and 3 bases from J, with 13 bases between. Germline-derived CDR1 and CDR2 are ENHRY and SYGVKD. As DNA, the CDR3 is TGTGCCATCTCACAGGAGTACGAAGAGACCCAGTACTTC. Encoded protein: CAISQEYEETQYF.

This clonotype was seen a few times. The chain uses TRBV6-5 and TRBJ2-3, with TRBD2 identical over 7 bases. V lost 0 bases to trimming and J lost 6 bases; unmatched junction nucleotides: 12. The length of the CDR3 is 17 residues. Germline V gene lookup returns CDR1 MNHEY and CDR2 SVGAGI. The CDR3 loop reads CASSYSGGSGVYDTQYF. The DNA for the CDR3 is TGTGCCAGCAGTTACTCCGGGGGGTCGGGGGTCTACGATACGCAGTATTTT.

This clonotype was seen a handful of times. The rearrangement uses TRBV29-1 and TRBJ2-7; possibly TRBD2 for D (5 bases). CDR3 length equals 12 residues. Germline CDR1 SQVTM, CDR2 ANQGSEA. V dropped 7 bases and J dropped 3 bases, with 13 bases sitting between them. CDR3 protein: CSASGFLYEQYF. The CDR3 DNA reads TGCAGCGCTTCGGGATTCCTCTACGAGCAGTACTTC.